This TCR beta chain is drawn from a study of control samples from healthy donors and cancer patients. Here immunoSEQ multiplex PCR was the method, and the copy in TCRdb shows in-frame clones only, minus some. The sample holds about 190,000 clones. Germline V gene lookup returns CDR1 SGHDT and CDR2 YYEEEE. The CDR3 spans 15 residues. Trimming shortened V by 4 bases and J by 5 bases, and 13 bases separated the two germline ends. The chain carries TRBV5-6 and TRBJ1-6; D is perhaps TRBD1 (5 bases). Sequencing was carried out using blood. The sequence was collected from a woman under 40 in good health. CDR3: CASSVQWGNNSPLHF. CDR3 DNA: TGTGCCAGCAGCGTGCAATGGGGGAATAATTCACCCCTCCACTTT.